A single sample is the source of the 10 T cell receptor beta chains below, sequenced in a study of beta chain features in type 1 diabetes. Sequenced material consisted of expressed TCRB transcripts (all of the isolated RNA was reverse transcribed). Generated by immunoSEQ multiplex PCR, the TCRdb table keeps only in-frame clones and is missing some. The top ten hold about 0.018% of the sample, which has about 360,000 clones, roughly an eighth seen once. The specimen sequenced was naive CD4+ T cells from blood. The receptors here all came from a man between 18 and 29 years old in good health.

This clone was counted a few times. The J gene is TRBJ1-2, the V gene TRBV30, with D maybe TRBD1 (6 bases). V was trimmed by 8 bases and J by 4 bases, leaving 17 bases between them. The CDR3 contains 13 residues. In germline, CDR1 is GTSNPN, CDR2 SVGIG (reference sequence). In DNA form, the CDR3 reads TGTGCCCAACGGACAGACTACCTCTATGGCTACACCTTC. It encodes CAQRTDYLYGYTF.

This chain joins TRBV4-2 and TRBJ2-1, with D possibly TRBD2 on 5 matching bases. The V end was cut by 1 base, the J end by 10 bases, with 11 bases between. The germline V gene has CDR1 LGHNA and CDR2 YNFKEQ. The CDR3 runs 13 residues. DNA for the CDR3: TGTGCCAGCAGCCAAGTTCTGACGGGGGAGCAGTTCTTC. As protein: CASSQVLTGEQFF.

The gene calls are TRBV11-3 and TRBJ2-5; TRBD1 matches at 11 bases. V shed 5 bases and J 3 bases; nucleotides not matched to a gene: 11. The CDR3 spans 17 residues. CDR1 SGHNT and CDR2 YENEEA come from the germline V gene. CDR3 DNA: TGTGCCAGCAGCCTTTTTCGAGGACAGGGGGCCAAAGAGACCCAGTACTTC. Encoded protein: CASSLFRGQGAKETQYF.

This clone was observed a few times. The chain links TRBV27 to TRBJ2-1; 9 bases agree with TRBD2. CDR3 length: 16 residues. Germline values: CDR1 MNHEY, CDR2 SMNVEV (reference sequence). With V trimmed by 7 bases and J by 7 bases, 14 bases remained unmatched. The CDR3 region is CASIDPGLALGNEQFF. CDR3 sequence (DNA): TGTGCCAGCATTGATCCGGGACTAGCATTAGGGAATGAGCAGTTCTTC.

The chain employs TRBV29-1 and TRBJ1-4, with a possible D match to TRBD1 (5 bases). This CDR3 is 11 amino acids long. The V gene's germline CDR1 is SQVTM and CDR2 ANQGSEA. Trimming removed 4 bases from V and 6 bases from J, with 6 bases in between. CDR3 region: CSVGRDEKLFF. In DNA, the CDR3 is TGCAGCGTTGGCAGGGATGAAAAACTGTTTTTT.

This rearrangement joins TRBV9 to TRBJ1-1; TRBD1 aligns across 7 bases. This CDR3 is built from 14 residues. The trim removed 4 bases at V and 2 bases at J, leaving 5 bases unmatched. Germline CDR1 reads SGDLS; CDR2 reads YYNGEE. The CDR3 DNA sequence: TGTGCCAGCAGCAAGACAGGGCCAAACACTGAAGCTTTCTTT. As protein: CASSKTGPNTEAFF.

CDR3 in DNA: TGTGCCAGCAGCTCTCTACGAACTGTGGACAATGAGCAGTTCTTC. This gives the protein CASSSLRTVDNEQFF. J is TRBJ2-1 and V is TRBV11-2; D not resolved. Germline values: CDR1 SGHAT, CDR2 FQNNGV. V shed 4 bases and J shed 5 bases, with 15 bases lying between them. The CDR3 consists of 15 residues.

This chain joins TRBV2 and TRBJ1-1; 8 bases agree with TRBD1. Germline assignment: CDR1 SNHLY and CDR2 FYNNEI. Trimming at V came to 5 bases and at J to 4 bases, leaving 6 bases not matched to a gene. The CDR3 sequence is 14 residues long. CDR3 protein: CASSNQGAGTEAFF. For the CDR3, the DNA is TGTGCCAGCAGTAATCAGGGGGCAGGCACTGAAGCTTTCTTT.

V is TRBV12-5 and J is TRBJ2-1, with 10 nucleotides matching TRBD1. This CDR3 comprises 13 residues. V dropped 1 base and J dropped 14; count of bases not matched to a gene: 5. CDR1 LGHNT and CDR2 FRNRAP come from the germline V gene. The CDR3 nucleotides read TGTGCTAGTGGTTTGGAGGCCGGGACAGGGGAGTTCTTC. Protein sequence: CASGLEAGTGEFF.

This clone was detected only a few times. This sequence joins TRBV30 and TRBJ1-5; TRBD1 aligns across 7 bases. Losses at the gene ends were 5 bases for V and 2 bases for J; bases not matched to a gene: 0. Germline CDR1 is GTSNPN and CDR2 is SVGIG (reference sequence). The CDR3 is made up of 12 amino acids. The DNA of the CDR3 is TGTGCCTGGGACAGGGGCAATCAGCCCCAGCATTTT. Protein product: CAWDRGNQPQHF. Filled out from reference TRBV30 and TRBJ1-5, the complete variable domain reads SQTIHQWPATLVQPVGSPLSLECTVEGTSNPNLYWYRQAAGRGLQLLFYSVGIGQISSEVPQNLSASRPQDRQFILSSKKLLLSDSGFYLCAWDRGNQPQHFGDGTRLSIL.